The 15 T cell receptor beta chains reported below all come from one sample, sequenced in a study of shared clonotypes between healthy human individuals. Naive CD8 cells comprised CD45RO-negative, CCR7-positively selected cells, excluding terminally differentiated effector memory CD45RA+ cells. This table comes from immunoSEQ multiplex PCR, and its TCRdb copy is limited to in-frame clones, with some not included. The table shows 2 million to 2.5 million clones, with about 93% occurring only once. The specimen was naive CD8+ T cells from PBMCs. The origin of the receptors is a man aged 18 to 30 in good health. Some clones in this sample may be carry-over from other donors' samples.

V usage is TRBV4-2 and J usage is TRBJ2-7; 8 bases match TRBD1. V dropped 1 base and J dropped 7; count of bases not matched to a gene: 12. The CDR3 is 16 amino acids. Per the germline V gene, CDR1 is LGHNA and CDR2 is YNFKEQ. CDR3 nucleotides: TGTGCCAGCAGCCAAGGAGGGTACACTACAGGGGGGGAGCAGTACTTC. This codes for CASSQGGYTTGGEQYF.

This chain uses TRBV7-8 with TRBJ1-6; no clear D gene. The germline V and J ends were trimmed by 5 bases and 10 bases, with 9 bases remaining between them. Germline CDR1 SGHVS, CDR2 FQNEAQ. The length of the CDR3 is 12 residues. The CDR3 loop is CASSLYQSPLHF. DNA of the CDR3: TGTGCCAGCAGCCTTTACCAGTCACCCCTCCACTTT.

V usage is TRBV19 and J usage is TRBJ1-4; no firm D call. Germline CDR1 is LNHDA and CDR2 is SQIVND (reference sequence). The CDR3 is 15 residues long. Trimming cost V 3 bases and J 6 bases, with 14 bases left between them. CDR3 coding DNA: TGTGCCAGTAGTATTTTCGAGGAAAGTGATGAAAAACTGTTTTTT. It is translated as CASSIFEESDEKLFF.

This chain connects TRBV6-5 to TRBJ2-7; possible D gene TRBD2, 5 bases. The germline gives CDR1 MNHEY, CDR2 SVGAGI. This CDR3 spans 11 amino acids. Deletions cut 7 bases from V and 6 bases from J, with 10 bases between. CDR3 sequence reads: CASTEGSEQYF. CDR3 nucleotide sequence: TGTGCCAGCACCGAAGGGAGCGAGCAGTACTTC.

The genes are TRBV28 and TRBJ1-5; D call uncertain. The V gene's germline CDR1 is MDHEN and CDR2 SYDVKM. This CDR3 is built from 14 residues. Trimming cost V 8 bases and J 0 bases, with 11 bases left between them. The DNA of the CDR3 is TGTGCCAGCTCGGGTGAAGATAGCAATCAGCCCCAGCATTTT. Residues: CASSGEDSNQPQHF.

CDR3 in amino acids: CASSIGGQVDGYTF. For the CDR3, the DNA is TGTGCCAGCAGCATAGGGGGGCAGGTCGACGGCTACACCTTC. V gene TRBV28 combines with J gene TRBJ1-2; tentative D call: TRBD1 (6 bases). The germline CDR1 and CDR2 sequences are MDHEN and SYDVKM. V lost 6 bases and J 8 bases, leaving 19 bases between the germline ends. This CDR3 has 14 residues.

This clone has only one observation. The gene calls are TRBV7-9 and TRBJ1-1; D gene uncertain. This CDR3 contains 17 residues. The ends were cut back, 1 base at V and 0 bases at J, with 15 bases in the middle. Germline assignment: CDR1 SEHNR and CDR2 FQNEAQ (reference sequence). CDR3: CASSLVGTAVMNTEAFF. CDR3 bases: TGTGCCAGCAGCTTAGTCGGTACAGCAGTAATGAACACTGAAGCTTTCTTT.

The genes are TRBV6-1 and TRBJ1-4, with D uncertain. V gave up 0 bases and J gave up 5 bases, with 10 bases separating them. The CDR3 extends over 15 amino acids. Germline CDR1 is MNHNS and CDR2 is SASEGT. CDR3 sequence reads: CASSEALRENEKLFF. CDR3 DNA: TGTGCCAGCAGTGAAGCGCTTCGGGAGAATGAAAAACTGTTTTTT.

The chain uses TRBV4-1 and TRBJ2-1; maybe TRBD2 (7 bases). Trimming left V 5 bases short and J 6 bases short, with 20 bases between. The germline V gene encodes CDR1 MGHRA and CDR2 YSYEKL. This CDR3 contains 16 residues. This CDR3 reads CASSKVGGSRGNEQFF. CDR3 DNA sequence: TGCGCCAGCAGCAAGGTAGGCGGGAGCAGGGGCAATGAGCAGTTCTTC.

This sequence joins TRBV5-1 and TRBJ2-3; 9 positions match TRBD1. The V and J ends lost 4 bases and 7 bases, in that order; junction bases with no gene match: 7. Per germline, CDR1 SGHRS and CDR2 YFSETQ. The CDR3 consists of 14 residues. In DNA form, the CDR3 reads TGCGCCAGCAGCCTGCCACAGGGGGCGAATACGCAGTATTTT. Its protein is CASSLPQGANTQYF.

This chain links TRBV7-3 with TRBJ2-6, with TRBD2 identical over 9 bases. V trimming: 1 base; J trimming: 0 bases; junction bases outside the gene matches: 7. The CDR3 is 19 residues long. CDR1 is SGHTA and CDR2 is FQGTGA in the germline V gene. In DNA form, the CDR3 reads TGTGCCAGCAGCTTAAATGGGGCTAGCGGGGCCTCTGGGGCCAACGTCCTGACTTTC. Translation gives CASSLNGASGASGANVLTF.

J is TRBJ1-5 and V is TRBV19, with TRBD1 matching 9 bases. V lost 7 bases, J lost 0 bases, and 4 bases stayed unmatched. CDR3 size: 15 residues. The V gene's germline CDR1 is LNHDA and CDR2 SQIVND (reference sequence). The chain's CDR3 is CASNRGRDSNQPQHF. CDR3 DNA sequence: TGTGCCAGTAACAGGGGGCGGGATAGCAATCAGCCCCAGCATTTT.

The chain carries TRBV5-8 and TRBJ1-2; D unresolved. The germline V gene encodes CDR1 SGHTS and CDR2 YDEGEE. V dropped 4 bases and J dropped 5 bases, with 12 bases sitting between them. The CDR3 extends over 13 amino acids. CDR3 protein: CASSHGIGYGYTF. The CDR3 coding sequence is TGTGCCAGCAGCCATGGGATTGGGTATGGCTACACCTTC.

CDR3 sequence: CASSPDEDRFSNTEAFF. The CDR3 bases are TGTGCCAGCAGTCCCGACGAAGACAGGTTCTCTAACACTGAAGCTTTCTTT. V gene TRBV27 combines with J gene TRBJ1-1; the D gene is possibly TRBD1 (6 bases). CDR3 size: 17 residues. CDR1 and CDR2 (germline): MNHEY, SMNVEV (reference sequence). The V gene lost 5 bases and the J gene lost 2 bases, with 21 bases spanning the gap.

The gene calls are TRBV6-1 and TRBJ2-7; 7 nucleotides line up with TRBD1. Unmatched junction bases numbered 7, after V lost 6 bases and J lost 2 bases. The germline V gene has CDR1 MNHNS and CDR2 SASEGT. The CDR3 has 14 residues. The CDR3 here is CASRVRDRAYEQYF. CDR3 DNA sequence: TGTGCCAGCAGAGTCCGGGACAGAGCCTACGAGCAGTACTTC.